Sequencing of this T cell receptor beta chain was carried out in a study of T-cell reconstitution after alpha-beta-depleted transplantation in children. Notes on the study in general: It was newly produced T cells that mostly accounted for T-cell counts and diversity one year after transplant.

Trimming shortened V by 6 bases and J by 1 base, and 12 bases separated the two germline ends. The germline V gene encodes CDR1 DFQATT and CDR2 SNEGSKA (reference sequence). CDR3 length: 14 residues. Researchers prepared the TCRbeta library using unique molecular identifiers, the study reports. MiXCR, applied by TCRdb to the PCR reads, yields one record per CDR3 protein. The table shows roughly 240,000 distinct CDR3 sequences, with less than 9% occurring only once. This clonotype was detected ten times or more. Its antigen is still unknown. The source is a male patient between 10 and 17 years old who had a stem cell transplant for acute lymphoblastic leukemia, so the T cells may come from the graft donor. This chain joins TRBV20-1 and TRBJ2-2, with TRBD2 as a possible D gene (6 bases). The sequencing used PBMCs, mostly from graft donor cells, collected 180 days after TCRalphabeta/CD19-depleted stem cell transplant. CDR3 region: CSAQRRGNTGELFF. CDR3 DNA sequence: TGCAGTGCCCAGCGGCGGGGGAACACCGGGGAGCTGTTTTTT.